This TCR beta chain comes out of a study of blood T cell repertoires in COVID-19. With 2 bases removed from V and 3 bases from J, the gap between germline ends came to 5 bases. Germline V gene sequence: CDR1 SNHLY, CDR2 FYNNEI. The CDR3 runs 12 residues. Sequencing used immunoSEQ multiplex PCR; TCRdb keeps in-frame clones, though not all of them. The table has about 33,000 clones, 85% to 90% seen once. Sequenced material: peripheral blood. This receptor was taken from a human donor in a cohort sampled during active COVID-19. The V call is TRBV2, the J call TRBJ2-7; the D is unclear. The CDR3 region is CASSEYVYEQYF. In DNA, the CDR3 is TGTGCCAGCAGTGAATATGTCTACGAGCAGTACTTC. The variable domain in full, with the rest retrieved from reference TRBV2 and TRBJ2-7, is EPEVTQTPSHQVTQMGQEVILRCVPISNHLYFYWYRQILGQKVEFLVSFYNNEISEKSEIFDDQFSVERPDGSNFTLKIRSTKLEDSAMYFCASSEYVYEQYFGPGTRLTVT.